This paragraph reports one T cell receptor (beta chain). Its antigen specificity is not known. No per-base quality is available; no much larger clone lies one base away. CDR3 length: 12 amino acids, cysteine to phenylalanine. Only the CDR3 DNA is retained, 36 bases long and in frame from the first base. V is pared back by 2 bases and J by 11 bases, with 12 bases lying between the germline termini. According to the germline V gene (reference sequence), CDR1 reads SGHAT and CDR2 reads FQDESV. TCRbeta CDR3 regions were amplified from genomic DNA using the immunoSEQ Assay, a bias-controlled multiplex PCR. The authors processed their data as follows. The number of nucleated cells in each sample was estimated from the amplification of reference gene primers within the assay. To quantify the absolute abundance of each unique TCRbeta CDR3 rearrangement, sequence reads were collapsed and filtered. For each sample, productive Simpson clonality was calculated as the square root of Simpson's diversity index across productive rearrangements. TCRdb took over this immuneACCESS table, retaining in-frame rearrangements with V and J assigned. Such tables are incomplete; in checked studies, under half of the missing clones stem from an unresolved V gene, and the remainder is unexplained. V and J calls and clone size are copied from that table; D and trimming were computed from the DNA. The sample table lists around 140,000 clones, roughly 75% of them with a count of one. About 6% of the sample is in the top ten clones.

These data come from a study of blood T cell repertoires in COVID-19 (TCRdb year 2020). Regarding the complete study: The collaborator samples originated in the United States, Italy and Spain and spanned the acute and convalescent phases of COVID-19. The material from the prospective study consisted of cDNA or gDNA derived from T cells, B-cell-depleted T cells, or PBMCs. Deeply sampled blood TCRbeta repertoires from subjects exposed to, actively infected with, or recovered from COVID-19 were included in the dataset. A freely available public database, intended as a resource for researchers studying the immune response to SARS-CoV-2, is where the repertoires were released. The samples were drawn from the first 160 participants of the ongoing ImmuneRACE study and from 950 to 1,500 subjects provided by 6 global collaborators. Sample metadata almost always included a de-identified subject ID, COVID-19 status, age in years and sex. Where HLA class I and class II types were available, the types were taken from metadata supplied by the sample provider, not from assay-based typing. The research as a whole found: Clinical and demographic metadata were provided uncurated, with the amount varying by source and participant.

Participants in the prospective study were enrolled through a virtual design, were aged 18 to 89 years, and lived in approximately 25 United States geographic areas. To assign participants to cohorts, the prospective study relied on clinical history that participants themselves reported in a screening survey and a study questionnaire. Recovered participants in ImmuneRACE Cohort 3 were defined as having two consecutive negative NP/OP PCR tests, clearance from a healthcare professional, or resolution of symptoms. In the prospective study, mobile phlebotomists collected whole blood, serum and a nasopharyngeal or oropharyngeal swab from each participant. Additional blood draws and questionnaires over an approximately 2-month period could optionally be provided by prospective study participants. Before DNA extraction, blood samples from the prospective study were shipped at room temperature or frozen.

This receptor chain uses TRBV11-1 and TRBJ1-1; a weak D assignment points to TRBD1 (5 bases agree). The specimen sequenced was PBMCs or T cells enriched from blood (not recorded which). The TCR sequence derives from a woman in her forties or fifties who had recovered from COVID-19. The CDR3 in this case is CASSLSGLDAFF. In nucleotides, the sequence is TGTGCCAGCAGCTTATCGGGACTGGATGCTTTCTTT.